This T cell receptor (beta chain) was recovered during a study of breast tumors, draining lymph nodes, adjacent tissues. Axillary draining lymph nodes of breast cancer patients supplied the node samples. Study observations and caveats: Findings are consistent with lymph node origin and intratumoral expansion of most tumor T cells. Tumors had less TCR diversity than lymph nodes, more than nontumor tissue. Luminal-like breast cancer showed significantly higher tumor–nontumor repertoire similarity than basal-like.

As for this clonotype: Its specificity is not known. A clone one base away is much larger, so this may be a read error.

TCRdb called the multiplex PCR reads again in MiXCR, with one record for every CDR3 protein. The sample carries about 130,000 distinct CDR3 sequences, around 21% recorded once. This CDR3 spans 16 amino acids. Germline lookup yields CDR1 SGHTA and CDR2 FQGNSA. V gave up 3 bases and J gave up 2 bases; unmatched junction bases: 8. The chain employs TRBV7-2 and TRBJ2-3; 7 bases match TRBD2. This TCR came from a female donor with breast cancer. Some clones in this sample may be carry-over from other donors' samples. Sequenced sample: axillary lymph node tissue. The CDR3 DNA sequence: TGTGCCAGCAGCTTGTTGGGCGGGAGTGTCACAGATACGCAGTATTTT. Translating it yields CASSLLGGSVTDTQYF.